This T cell receptor beta chain is drawn from a study of blood T cell repertoires in COVID-19. Background on the study: The cDNA or gDNA used as material had been derived from T cells, B-cell-depleted T cells, or PBMCs.

Methods used by the authors: Nucleated cell counts were estimated from reference gene primer amplification. Libraries were prepared by immunoSEQ multiplex PCR; TCRdb keeps only in-frame clonotypes and omits some of them. The V and J calls and clone size are taken from that table; D and trimming were inferred from the DNA. The table lists roughly 70,000 clones, roughly 91% of them singletons. Patients of the Seattle cohort, enrolled during active infection, were followed longitudinally. CDR3 length: 16 residues. Germline CDR1 is ENHRY and CDR2 is SYGVKD. Trimming cost V 6 bases and J 2 bases, with 17 bases left between them.

The receptor was derived from a man in his fifties or sixties with COVID-19, enrolled during active disease. The source material was peripheral blood. The J gene is TRBJ2-1, the V gene TRBV10-3, with no clear D. In DNA form, the CDR3 reads TGTGCCATCAGGACCCTAACTAACGGTCCCTACAATGAGCAGTTCTTC. Its translation: CAIRTLTNGPYNEQFF.